A single sample is the source of the 24 T cell receptor beta chains below, sequenced in a study of cytomegalovirus exposure and HLA in healthy donors. PCR amplification relied on 60 Vbeta primers (plus 13 Jbeta primers). Assay used: immunoSEQ multiplex PCR; TCRdb lists only in-frame clones, some missing. The data contain around 99,000 clones, around 77% of them singletons. Material for sequencing was PBMCs. Receptor source: a man aged 40-55 years in good health and CMV-seronegative.

The rearrangement links TRBV28 to TRBJ1-1, with 8 bases aligning to TRBD1. This CDR3 spans 14 amino acids. V shed 5 bases and J 6 bases; nucleotides not matched to a gene: 8. Germline V lookup: CDR1 MDHEN, CDR2 SYDVKM. The CDR3 DNA reads TGTGCCAGCAGTGCTTACAGGGGGGGGCCTGAAGCTTTCTTT. Encoded protein: CASSAYRGGPEAFF.

The chain uses TRBV28 and TRBJ1-1; no reliable D call. The CDR3 covers 12 residues. V lost 6 bases to trimming and J lost 11 bases, with 16 bases between them. The germline CDR1 and CDR2 sequences are MDHEN and SYDVKM. The CDR3 DNA sequence: TGTGCCAGCAGCGAAGTGGGTCTCAGGGCTTTCTTT. Residues: CASSEVGLRAFF.

The V call is TRBV19, the J call TRBJ1-5; a weak D match, TRBD1 (5 bases). The germline gives CDR1 LNHDA, CDR2 SQIVND (reference sequence). The V end lost 3 bases, the J end lost 1 base, and 16 bases lay between the germline ends. This CDR3 contains 17 residues. This chain's CDR3 is CASSIRRGGGSNQPQHF. The CDR3, as DNA: TGTGCCAGTAGTATTAGAAGGGGAGGTGGAAGCAATCAGCCCCAGCATTTT.

This chain uses TRBV29-1 with TRBJ2-5, with 8 bases lining up with TRBD2. The CDR3 spans 14 residues. In germline, CDR1 is SQVTM, CDR2 ANQGSEA. The V segment lost 4 bases and the J segment 2 bases; nucleotides outside the gene matches: 6. Here the CDR3 reads CSVVVAGLQETQYF. The CDR3 DNA reads TGCAGCGTTGTGGTAGCGGGGTTGCAAGAGACCCAGTACTTC.

The chain uses TRBV27 and TRBJ2-1; 11 bases are a match to TRBD2. Germline CDR1 and CDR2: MNHEY and SMNVEV (reference sequence). This CDR3 spans 17 amino acids. V shed 5 bases and J 5 bases; nucleotides not matched to a gene: 11. CDR3 bases: TGTGCCAGCAGTACTCTAGGACTAGCGGGCTTCGACAATGAGCAGTTCTTC. This encodes CASSTLGLAGFDNEQFF.

This chain uses TRBV28 with TRBJ1-1; TRBD1 might be the D (5 bases). Deletions cut 7 bases from V and 5 bases from J, with 11 bases between. The CDR3 is 12 residues long. Germline CDR1 MDHEN, CDR2 SYDVKM. CDR3 nucleotides: TGTGCCAGCACCCCCGGGGGGACTGAAGCTTTCTTT. It codes for CASTPGGTEAFF.

The V and J genes are TRBV5-1 and TRBJ1-6; D gene unclear. Germline values: CDR1 SGHRS, CDR2 YFSETQ. V was pared by 3 bases and J by 9 bases, with 10 bases between. This CDR3 has 13 amino acids. CDR3: CASSSSGGSPLHF. The DNA for the CDR3 is TGCGCCAGCAGCTCTAGCGGTGGTTCACCCCTCCACTTT.

CDR3 loop: CASSFAFGGNTEAFF. Here the CDR3 DNA reads TGTGCCAGCAGCTTCGCCTTTGGAGGGAACACTGAAGCTTTCTTT. The V gene is TRBV11-2, the J gene TRBJ1-1; D remains unclear. V was pared by 3 bases and J by 1 base, with 12 bases between. Germline-derived CDR1 and CDR2 are SGHAT and FQNNGV. This CDR3 is built from 15 residues.

This clone was found a few times. The chain employs TRBV4-2 and TRBJ2-7; TRBD2 might be the D (5 bases). The CDR3 totals 15 residues. Germline values: CDR1 LGHNA, CDR2 YNFKEQ. V shed 1 base and J shed 2 bases, with 12 bases lying between them. The CDR3 DNA reads as TGTGCCAGCAGCCAAGCAGCGGACTCGACCTACGAGCAGTACTTC. As protein: CASSQAADSTYEQYF.

This clone has just a few counts. The rearrangement uses TRBV14 and TRBJ2-1; no reliable D call. Trimming took 4 bases from V and 9 from J, leaving 7 bases between them. The germline V gene encodes CDR1 SGHDN and CDR2 FVKESK. The CDR3 is 11 amino acids. This CDR3 reads CASSLSREQFF. CDR3 nucleotides: TGTGCCAGCAGCCTTAGCCGTGAGCAGTTCTTC.

The CDR3 here is CASRRQGGNQPQHF. CDR3 bases: TGTGCCAGTAGAAGACAGGGGGGCAATCAGCCCCAGCATTTT. This sequence joins TRBV19 and TRBJ1-5, with 9 bases that match TRBD1. Germline V gene sequence: CDR1 LNHDA, CDR2 SQIVND (reference sequence). This CDR3 comprises 14 residues. V dropped 6 bases and J dropped 2; count of bases not matched to a gene: 2.

The chain combines TRBV2 with TRBJ2-1; D call uncertain. V was trimmed by 4 bases and J by 4 bases, leaving 11 bases between them. The CDR3 has 14 residues. Germline V gene lookup returns CDR1 SNHLY and CDR2 FYNNEI. CDR3 nucleotides: TGTGCCAGCAGTGGCGCTCGAGTTTACAATGAGCAGTTCTTC. Protein: CASSGARVYNEQFF.

The CDR3 protein is CASSGTGEGGEKLFF. The CDR3 bases are TGCGCCAGCAGCGGGACAGGGGAGGGAGGTGAAAAACTGTTTTTT. The rearrangement uses TRBV5-1 and TRBJ1-4, with 10 bases identical to TRBD1. The germline V gene has CDR1 SGHRS and CDR2 YFSETQ. V trimming: 4 bases; J trimming: 7 bases; junction bases outside the gene matches: 7. CDR3 length: 15 amino acids.

The rearrangement uses TRBV18 and TRBJ1-6, with 8 positions matching TRBD1. V shed 5 bases, J shed 7 bases, and the junction held 4 bases outside the gene matches. This CDR3 is 14 amino acids long. The V gene's germline CDR1 is KGHSH and CDR2 LQKENI. The chain's CDR3 is CASSADRANSPLHF. CDR3 DNA: TGTGCCAGCTCAGCGGACAGGGCAAATTCACCCCTCCACTTT.

V gene TRBV7-9 combines with J gene TRBJ2-7, with no clear D. The CDR3 consists of 14 residues. Germline values: CDR1 SEHNR, CDR2 FQNEAQ (reference sequence). V lost 0 bases, J lost 2 bases, and 8 bases lay in between. The CDR3 reads CASSLAQVAYEQYF. The CDR3 region has the DNA TGTGCCAGCAGCTTAGCGCAGGTTGCCTACGAGCAGTACTTC.

This clone appeared a single time. Other DNA sequences of this sample code for an identical CDR3. The V gene is TRBV6-5, the J gene TRBJ1-1, with D possibly matching TRBD1 (5 bases). CDR3 length: 13 residues. Per the germline V gene, CDR1 is MNHEY and CDR2 is SVGAGI. Between the trimmed V and J ends, which lost 5 bases and 4 bases, there was a span of 11 bases. The CDR3 region has the DNA TGTGCCAGCAGTCTTACGGGGGGCACTGAAGCTTTCTTT. Its translation is CASSLTGGTEAFF.

This sequence joins TRBV28 and TRBJ1-5; 9 nucleotides align to TRBD1. The CDR3 loop spans 15 amino acids. J gave up 6 bases and V 2 bases, and 5 bases lay outside the gene matches. Germline V gene data show CDR1 as MDHEN and CDR2 as SYDVKM. CDR3 loop: CASSLTGGGPQPQHF. CDR3 DNA sequence: TGTGCCAGCAGTTTAACAGGGGGCGGACCTCAGCCCCAGCATTTT.

The genes are TRBV13 and TRBJ2-3; TRBD2 is a possible D gene (7 bases). V lost 6 bases and J 2 bases, leaving 15 bases between the germline ends. The CDR3 covers 15 residues. Germline V gene data show CDR1 as PRHDT and CDR2 as FYEKMQ (reference sequence). The CDR3 coding sequence is TGTGCCAGCAGTCTTCGGGGGGCCACCACAGATACGCAGTATTTT. Translated: CASSLRGATTDTQYF. The variable domain in full, with the rest retrieved from reference TRBV13 and TRBJ2-3, is AAGVIQSPRHLIKEKRETATLKCYPIPRHDTVYWYQQGPGQDPQFLISFYEKMQSDKGSIPDRFSAQQFSDYHSELNMSSLELGDSALYFCASSLRGATTDTQYFGPGTRLTVL.

This clone has only one observation. The chain is built from TRBV10-2 and TRBJ2-7, with D possibly TRBD1 on 6 matching bases. The CDR3 is 13 residues long. Germline V gene sequence: CDR1 WSHSY, CDR2 SAAADI. V lost 5 bases, J lost 4 bases, and 12 bases lay in between. This CDR3 reads CASSKDSDYEQYF. The CDR3 nucleotides read TGCGCCAGCAGTAAGGACAGCGATTACGAGCAGTACTTC.

The rearrangement links TRBV29-1 to TRBJ2-1; tentatively, D is TRBD2 (6 bases). V was shortened by 3 bases and J by 9 bases, with 27 bases between the two germline ends. The CDR3 is made up of 17 amino acids. Germline V gene lookup returns CDR1 SQVTM and CDR2 ANQGSEA. DNA for the CDR3: TGCAGCGTTGACCTCCGTCGCGGTACCAAAGGGCGGGGTGAGCAGTTCTTC. Translating it yields CSVDLRRGTKGRGEQFF.

The chain is built from TRBV18 and TRBJ2-7, with D maybe TRBD2 (5 bases). The CDR3 is 13 residues long. Between the trimmed V and J ends, which lost 6 bases and 4 bases, there was a span of 13 bases. Germline V gene sequence: CDR1 KGHSH, CDR2 LQKENI. CDR3 amino acids: CASSQTGKYEQYF. The CDR3 DNA reads TGTGCCAGCTCCCAAACCGGGAAATACGAGCAGTACTTC.

The V gene is TRBV7-9, the J gene TRBJ2-2, with TRBD1 as a possible D gene (5 bases). This CDR3 has 14 amino acids. CDR1 and CDR2 (germline): SEHNR, FQNEAQ (reference sequence). Trimming shortened V by 4 bases and J by 1 base, and 7 bases separated the two germline ends. In DNA form, the CDR3 reads TGTGCCAGCAGCTCAGGACAGAACACCGGGGAGCTGTTTTTT. It translates to CASSSGQNTGELFF. Full variable domain (missing parts from reference TRBV7-9 and TRBJ2-2): DTGVSQNPRHKITKRGQNVTFRCDPISEHNRLYWYRQTLGQGPEFLTYFQNEAQLEKSRLLSDRFSAERPKGSFSTLEIQRTEQGDSAMYLCASSSGQNTGELFFGEGSRLTVL.

V gene TRBV13 combines with J gene TRBJ2-2; 12 bases are a match to TRBD2. Germline CDR1 reads PRHDT; CDR2 reads FYEKMQ (reference sequence). Losses at the gene ends were 0 bases for V and 7 bases for J; bases not matched to a gene: 9. CDR3 length equals 18 residues. The chain's CDR3 is CASSLGPLAGGRNGELFF. CDR3 in DNA: TGTGCCAGCAGCTTAGGCCCTCTAGCGGGAGGGCGGAACGGGGAGCTGTTTTTT. The full variable domain, rest sourced from reference TRBV13 and TRBJ2-2, is AAGVIQSPRHLIKEKRETATLKCYPIPRHDTVYWYQQGPGQDPQFLISFYEKMQSDKGSIPDRFSAQQFSDYHSELNMSSLELGDSALYFCASSLGPLAGGRNGELFFGEGSRLTVL.

This clone was counted a few times. CDR3 region: CASSLGGRGGDTQYF. The CDR3 nucleotides are TGTGCCAGCAGCTTAGGCGGCCGGGGGGGGGATACGCAGTATTTT. The V gene is TRBV13, the J gene TRBJ2-3, with 8 bases identical to TRBD2. Losses at the gene ends were 0 bases for V and 6 bases for J; bases not matched to a gene: 5. Per the germline V gene, CDR1 is PRHDT and CDR2 is FYEKMQ (reference sequence). CDR3 length: 15 residues.